This T cell receptor (beta chain) was documented in a study of cytomegalovirus exposure and HLA in healthy donors. Study observations and caveats: As was reported, the classifier diagnosed cytomegalovirus status with high specificity and sensitivity. Immune exposure information comprised only CMV serostatus. With later analysis, a missense DCLRE1C variant became linked to TCR beta V- and J-gene trimming.

Concerning this clone itself: Its antigen is not known.

PCR amplification relied on 60 Vbeta primers (plus 13 Jbeta primers). The protocol was immunoSEQ multiplex PCR, while the TCRdb copy is restricted to in-frame clones and leaves out a portion. Of 160,000 or so clones in the sample, roughly 80% were seen once. Germline V gene data show CDR1 as SGDLS and CDR2 as YYNGEE. This CDR3 comprises 13 residues. V dropped 0 bases and J dropped 6 bases, with 8 bases sitting between them. The chain uses TRBV9 and TRBJ2-3; D is unclear. This clonotype originated in a man aged 55 to 70 in good health and CMV-seronegative. The source material was PBMCs. The CDR3 sequence: CASSVVMFDTQYF. The CDR3 bases are TGTGCCAGCAGCGTAGTAATGTTTGATACGCAGTATTTT.